This T cell receptor (beta chain) was captured by sequencing in a study of control samples from healthy donors and cancer patients. The ends were cut back, 4 bases at V and 3 bases at J, with 11 bases in the middle. The CDR3 is 13 residues long. Germline V gene data show CDR1 as SGHRS and CDR2 as YFSETQ. Sequencing was performed with immunoSEQ multiplex PCR; in TCRdb, only in-frame clones are kept and a portion is missing. The sample consists of about 130,000 clones, more than 75% of them appearing once. The clonotype was recovered from a young man in good health. Sequenced: blood. V gene TRBV5-1 combines with J gene TRBJ2-7; D gene unclear. The CDR3 loop reads CASSPLVIYEQYF. The CDR3 region has the DNA TGCGCCAGCAGCCCCCTCGTAATCTACGAGCAGTACTTC. Based on the CDR3 plus reference TRBV5-1 and TRBJ2-7, the full variable domain is KAGVTQTPRYLIKTRGQQVTLSCSPISGHRSVSWYQQTPGQGLQFLFEYFSETQRNKGNFPGRFSGRQFSNSRSEMNVSTLELGDSALYLCASSPLVIYEQYFGPGTRLTVT.